The rows below give T cell receptor beta chains drawn from one sample of a study of regulatory T cells in long-lasting Graves disease. Each CDR3 protein gets one entry after TCRdb re-called the multiplex PCR reads with MiXCR. The sample consists of a few hundred thousand distinct CDR3 sequences, 20% to 30% of them appearing once. The sequencing used peripheral blood mononuclear cells (PBMCs), collected when the disease was refractory, from a patient treated with antithyroid drugs. The receptor source for this set is a female donor with Graves disease. CDR3s include the opening cysteine and the closing phenylalanine or tryptophan. The order of the fields is D gene, clone size, J gene, V gene, CDR3 protein, CDR3 DNA. The D gene is left open where the match is weak. The size entry is marked missing in some rows and otherwise reads once, few, many or a size class.

d_gene: .; abundance: many; j_gene: TRBJ1-6; v_gene: TRBV28; CDR3aa: CASSFRQNSPLHF; CDR3nt: TGTGCCAGCAGTTTCCGCCAAAATTCACCCCTCCACTTT
d_gene: .; abundance: many; j_gene: TRBJ2-7; v_gene: TRBV28; CDR3aa: CASSLVGQGGEQYF; CDR3nt: TGTGCCAGCAGTTTGGTAGGGCAGGGAGGCGAGCAGTACTTC
d_gene: .; abundance: many; j_gene: TRBJ2-7; v_gene: TRBV28; CDR3aa: CASSPSRPPRGEQYF; CDR3nt: TGTGCCAGCAGTCCCTCCCGGCCGCCCCGAGGCGAGCAGTACTTC
d_gene: .; abundance: .; j_gene: TRBJ1-5; v_gene: TRBV27; CDR3aa: CASSLLTNQPQHF; CDR3nt: TGTGCCAGCAGTTTACTCACCAATCAGCCCCAGCATTTT
d_gene: .; abundance: .; j_gene: TRBJ2-7; v_gene: TRBV5-6; CDR3aa: CASTIWKGFYEQYF; CDR3nt: TGTGCCAGCACCATTTGGAAGGGGTTCTACGAGCAGTACTTC
d_gene: TRBD1; abundance: .; j_gene: TRBJ1-5; v_gene: TRBV5-8; CDR3aa: CASSWDSYSPPQHF; CDR3nt: TGTGCCAGCAGCTGGGACAGCTATAGTCCGCCTCAGCATTTT
d_gene: TRBD1; abundance: .; j_gene: TRBJ1-2; v_gene: TRBV27; CDR3aa: CASSMIGQGASDGYTF; CDR3nt: TGTGCCAGCAGTATGATCGGACAGGGGGCAAGTGATGGCTACACCTTC
d_gene: .; abundance: many; j_gene: TRBJ2-2; v_gene: TRBV12-3/TRBV12-4; CDR3aa: CASSLSGYTGELFF; CDR3nt: TGTGCCAGCAGTTTATCAGGGTACACCGGGGAGCTGTTTTTT
d_gene: .; abundance: .; j_gene: TRBJ1-6; v_gene: TRBV6-5; CDR3aa: CASSYVRPATINSPLHF; CDR3nt: TGTGCCAGCAGTTACGTCAGGCCCGCTACAATTAATTCACCCCTCCACTTT
d_gene: TRBD1; abundance: .; j_gene: TRBJ1-4; v_gene: TRBV9; CDR3aa: CASSVAGGLDEKLFF; CDR3nt: TGTGCCAGCAGCGTAGCAGGGGGGTTAGATGAAAAACTGTTTTTT
d_gene: .; abundance: many; j_gene: TRBJ2-7; v_gene: TRBV28; CDR3aa: CASSSRRGSLSYEQYF; CDR3nt: TGTGCCAGCAGTAGCCGCAGAGGGAGCCTCTCCTACGAGCAGTACTTC
d_gene: .; abundance: .; j_gene: TRBJ2-2; v_gene: TRBV24-1; CDR3aa: CATKQGGAQDTGELFF; CDR3nt: TGTGCCACCAAGCAAGGGGGGGCGCAGGACACCGGGGAGCTGTTTTTT
d_gene: .; abundance: few; j_gene: TRBJ1-1; v_gene: TRBV19; CDR3aa: CASSILTNREAFF; CDR3nt: TGTGCCAGTAGTATTTTGACAAATCGGGAAGCTTTCTTT
d_gene: .; abundance: many; j_gene: TRBJ1-4; v_gene: TRBV6-5; CDR3aa: CASSYPLSRGGEKLFF; CDR3nt: TGTGCCAGCAGTTACCCCCTAAGCAGGGGTGGCGAAAAACTGTTTTTT
d_gene: .; abundance: many; j_gene: TRBJ1-2; v_gene: TRBV29-1; CDR3aa: CSVEGDGSNYGYTF; CDR3nt: TGCAGCGTTGAAGGGGACGGATCTAACTATGGCTACACCTTC
d_gene: TRBD1; abundance: .; j_gene: TRBJ2-7; v_gene: TRBV5-1; CDR3aa: CASGTGTESYEQYF; CDR3nt: TGCGCCAGCGGCACCGGGACAGAATCCTACGAGCAGTACTTC
d_gene: .; abundance: many; j_gene: TRBJ2-5; v_gene: TRBV7-3; CDR3aa: CASSQGSVETQYF; CDR3nt: TGTGCCAGCAGCCAGGGTAGCGTGGAGACCCAGTACTTC
d_gene: TRBD2; abundance: once; j_gene: TRBJ2-2; v_gene: TRBV25-1; CDR3aa: CASTFLAGGDTGELFF; CDR3nt: TGTGCCAGCACTTTCCTAGCGGGAGGTGACACCGGGGAGCTGTTTTTT
d_gene: .; abundance: many; j_gene: TRBJ2-7; v_gene: TRBV19; CDR3aa: CASSIGGTDYEQYF; CDR3nt: TGTGCCAGTAGTATAGGCGGTACAGACTACGAGCAGTACTTC
d_gene: TRBD2; abundance: .; j_gene: TRBJ2-7; v_gene: TRBV11-2; CDR3aa: CANSPLTSASSYEQYF; CDR3nt: TGTGCCAACAGCCCTCTGACTAGCGCGAGCTCCTACGAGCAGTACTTC
d_gene: .; abundance: many; j_gene: TRBJ1-4; v_gene: TRBV6-1; CDR3aa: CASSGGTVGNEKLFF; CDR3nt: TGTGCCAGCAGTGGGGGGACCGTTGGAAATGAAAAACTGTTTTTT
d_gene: .; abundance: many; j_gene: TRBJ2-5; v_gene: TRBV9; CDR3aa: CASSVGGIPQETQYF; CDR3nt: TGTGCCAGCAGCGTAGGCGGGATCCCACAAGAGACCCAGTACTTC
d_gene: .; abundance: .; j_gene: TRBJ2-7; v_gene: TRBV20-1; CDR3aa: CSGVRAYSYEQYF; CDR3nt: TGCAGTGGCGTCCGGGCCTACTCCTACGAGCAGTACTTC
d_gene: .; abundance: .; j_gene: TRBJ1-5; v_gene: TRBV20-1; CDR3aa: CSAREGASNQPQHF; CDR3nt: TGCAGTGCTAGAGAGGGGGCTAGCAATCAGCCCCAGCATTTT
d_gene: .; abundance: few; j_gene: TRBJ1-2; v_gene: TRBV12-3/TRBV12-4; CDR3aa: CASSPTFGSYGYTF; CDR3nt: TGTGCCAGCAGTCCTACGTTTGGGTCCTATGGCTACACCTTC
d_gene: .; abundance: .; j_gene: TRBJ2-5; v_gene: TRBV7-6; CDR3aa: CASSLAGTPIQETQYF; CDR3nt: TGTGCCAGCAGCTTAGCCGGGACACCGATACAAGAGACCCAGTACTTC
d_gene: TRBD2; abundance: few; j_gene: TRBJ2-4; v_gene: TRBV5-1; CDR3aa: CASSLIAGAGNIQYF; CDR3nt: TGCGCCAGCAGCCTGATAGCGGGGGCGGGAAACATTCAGTACTTC
d_gene: .; abundance: many; j_gene: TRBJ1-4; v_gene: TRBV12-3/TRBV12-4; CDR3aa: CASRDKITTNEKLFF; CDR3nt: TGTGCCAGCAGGGATAAAATAACAACTAATGAAAAACTGTTTTTT
d_gene: TRBD2; abundance: .; j_gene: TRBJ2-5; v_gene: TRBV5-1; CDR3aa: CASSLAKAGEETQYF; CDR3nt: TGCGCCAGCAGCTTGGCCAAGGCGGGGGAGGAGACCCAGTACTTC
d_gene: .; abundance: .; j_gene: TRBJ2-1; v_gene: TRBV6-2/TRBV6-3; CDR3aa: CANPVPGHRPYNEQFF; CDR3nt: TGTGCCAACCCCGTACCGGGACACCGACCCTACAATGAGCAGTTCTTC
d_gene: .; abundance: .; j_gene: TRBJ2-2; v_gene: TRBV5-1; CDR3aa: CASSWTVGITGELFF; CDR3nt: TGCGCCAGCAGTTGGACAGTTGGAATCACCGGGGAGCTGTTTTTT
d_gene: TRBD1; abundance: .; j_gene: TRBJ2-1; v_gene: TRBV28; CDR3aa: CASSSQSRGSINEQFF; CDR3nt: TGTGCCAGCAGTTCTCAATCCAGGGGGTCTATTAATGAGCAGTTCTTC
d_gene: TRBD1; abundance: many; j_gene: TRBJ2-7; v_gene: TRBV28; CDR3aa: CASSSDRGRIEDEQYF; CDR3nt: TGTGCCAGCAGTTCAGACAGGGGGCGTATCGAAGACGAGCAGTACTTC
d_gene: .; abundance: few; j_gene: TRBJ2-2; v_gene: TRBV30; CDR3aa: CAWSVRSRGGELFF; CDR3nt: TGTGCCTGGAGTGTACGATCGCGGGGCGGGGAGCTGTTTTTT
d_gene: TRBD1; abundance: few; j_gene: TRBJ1-3; v_gene: TRBV30; CDR3aa: CAWSAGTGAGNTIYF; CDR3nt: TGTGCCTGGAGTGCCGGGACAGGAGCTGGAAACACCATATATTTT
d_gene: TRBD1; abundance: few; j_gene: TRBJ2-7; v_gene: TRBV19; CDR3aa: CASRSYRGREQYF; CDR3nt: TGTGCCAGTAGAAGCTACAGGGGGCGCGAGCAGTACTTC